This T cell receptor (beta chain) was captured in a study of blood T cell repertoires in COVID-19. Study-wide context: Samples representing acute and convalescent COVID-19 were sourced from the United States, Italy and Spain. Sample material is recorded as cDNA or gDNA derived from T cells, B-cell-depleted T cells, or PBMCs.

Recruitment covered roughly 22 US areas and drew participants whose ages spanned roughly 18 to 89 years. Method: immunoSEQ multiplex PCR; TCRdb's copy keeps in-frame clones and lacks some. Here the sample spans fewer than 400,000 clones, approximately 86% being singletons. Germline CDR1 is SNHLY and CDR2 is FYNNEI. Trimming took 1 base from V and 6 from J; bases not matched to a gene: 2. This CDR3 region has 15 residues. The chain links TRBV2 to TRBJ2-2; 10 bases match TRBD2. The TCR comes from a woman under 30 who had recovered from COVID-19. Sequencing was carried out using PBMCs or T cells enriched from blood (not recorded which). The CDR3: CASSEGGLAPGELFF. The CDR3 DNA is TGTGCCAGCAGTGAAGGGGGACTAGCGCCCGGGGAGCTGTTTTTT.